This T cell receptor beta chain stems from a study of blood T cells in healthy people across ages. A second PCR of about 7 to 12 cycles used a sample-barcoded 5' primer and a J-beta primer mix. Via MiXCR, TCRdb re-called the 5' RACE reads, giving one row per CDR3 protein. Of 630,000 or so distinct CDR3 sequences in the sample, 32% were seen once. Isolation recovered at least 6.5 million PBMCs from every sample. The V and J ends lost 0 bases and 3 bases respectively, with 15 bases between them. This CDR3 spans 16 amino acids. CDR1 GTSNPN and CDR2 SVGIG come from the germline V gene (reference sequence).

The chain is built from TRBV30 and TRBJ2-1; D gene ambiguous. This receptor was obtained from an elderly woman in good health. Sequenced sample: blood. In DNA form, the CDR3 reads TGTGCCTGGAGTGTTCCGGCGCAAGGGATCTACAATGAGCAGTTCTTC. Translated: CAWSVPAQGIYNEQFF.